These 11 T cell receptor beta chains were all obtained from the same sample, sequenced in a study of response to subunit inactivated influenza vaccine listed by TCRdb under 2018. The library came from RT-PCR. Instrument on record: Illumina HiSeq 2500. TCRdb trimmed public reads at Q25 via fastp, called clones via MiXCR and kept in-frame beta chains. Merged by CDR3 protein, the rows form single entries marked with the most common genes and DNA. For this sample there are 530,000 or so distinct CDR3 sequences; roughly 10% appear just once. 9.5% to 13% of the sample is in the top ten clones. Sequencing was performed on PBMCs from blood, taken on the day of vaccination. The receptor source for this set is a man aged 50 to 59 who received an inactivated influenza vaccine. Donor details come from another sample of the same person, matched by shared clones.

This chain's CDR3 is CASSTSTSFEQYF. Here the CDR3 DNA reads TGTGCCAGCAGCACTAGCACAAGTTTCGAGCAGTACTTC. V and J are TRBV3-1 and TRBJ2-7; a weak D match, TRBD2 (6 bases). The CDR3 has 13 residues. The V end was cut by 5 bases, the J end by 6 bases, with 14 bases between. CDR1 is LGHDT and CDR2 is YNNKEL in the germline V gene (reference sequence).

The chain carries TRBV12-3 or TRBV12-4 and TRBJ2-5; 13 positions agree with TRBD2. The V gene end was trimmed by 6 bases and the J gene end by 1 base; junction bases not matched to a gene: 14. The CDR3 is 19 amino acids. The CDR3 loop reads CASSRAGLAGRTIQETQYF. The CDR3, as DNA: TGTGCCAGCAGCAGGGCGGGACTAGCGGGACGAACAATCCAAGAGACCCAGTACTTC.

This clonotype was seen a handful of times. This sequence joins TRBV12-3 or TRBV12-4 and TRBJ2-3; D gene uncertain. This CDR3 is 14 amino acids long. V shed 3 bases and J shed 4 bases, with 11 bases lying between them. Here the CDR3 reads CASSFAYVSDTQYF. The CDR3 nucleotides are TGTGCCAGCAGTTTCGCGTACGTGTCAGATACGCAGTATTTT.

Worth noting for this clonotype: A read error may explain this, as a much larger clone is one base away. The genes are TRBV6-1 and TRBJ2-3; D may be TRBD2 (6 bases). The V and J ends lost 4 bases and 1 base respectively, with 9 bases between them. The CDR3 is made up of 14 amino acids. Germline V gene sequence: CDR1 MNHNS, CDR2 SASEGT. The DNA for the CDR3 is TGTGCCAGCAGTGTAGCGGTAGGCACAGATACGCAGTATTTT. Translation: CASSVAVGTDTQYF.

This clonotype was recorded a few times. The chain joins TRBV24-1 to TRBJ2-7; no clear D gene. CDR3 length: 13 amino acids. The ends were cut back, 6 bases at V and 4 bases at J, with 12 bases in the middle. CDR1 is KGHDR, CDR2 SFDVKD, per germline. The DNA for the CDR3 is TGTGCCACCAGTCTCTCGGGTGGATACGAGCAGTACTTC. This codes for CATSLSGGYEQYF.

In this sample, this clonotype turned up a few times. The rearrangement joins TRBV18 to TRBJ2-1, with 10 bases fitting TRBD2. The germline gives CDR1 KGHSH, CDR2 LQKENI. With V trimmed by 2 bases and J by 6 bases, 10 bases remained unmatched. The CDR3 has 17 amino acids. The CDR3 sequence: CASSPIIAGGVGNEQFF. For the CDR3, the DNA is TGTGCCAGCTCACCAATTATAGCGGGAGGAGTTGGCAATGAGCAGTTCTTC.

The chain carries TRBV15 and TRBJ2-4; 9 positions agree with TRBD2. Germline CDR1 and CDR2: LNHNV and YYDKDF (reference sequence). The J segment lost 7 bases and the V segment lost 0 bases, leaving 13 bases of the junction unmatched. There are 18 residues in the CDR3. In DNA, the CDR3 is TGTGCCACCAGCAGAGATCGCTTGCGGGGGGGCAAAGGGAACATTCAGTACTTC. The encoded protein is CATSRDRLRGGKGNIQYF. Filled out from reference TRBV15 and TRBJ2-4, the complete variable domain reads DAMVIQNPRYQVTQFGKPVTLSCSQTLNHNVMYWYQQKSSQAPKLLFHYYDKDFNNEADTPDNFQSRRPNTSFCFLDIRSPGLGDTAMYLCATSRDRLRGGKGNIQYFGAGTRLSVL.

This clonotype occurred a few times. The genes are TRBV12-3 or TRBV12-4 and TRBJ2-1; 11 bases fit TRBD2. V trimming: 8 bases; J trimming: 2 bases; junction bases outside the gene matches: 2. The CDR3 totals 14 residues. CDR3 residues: CASGGLAAYNEQFF. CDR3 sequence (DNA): TGTGCCAGCGGGGGACTAGCGGCCTACAATGAGCAGTTCTTC.

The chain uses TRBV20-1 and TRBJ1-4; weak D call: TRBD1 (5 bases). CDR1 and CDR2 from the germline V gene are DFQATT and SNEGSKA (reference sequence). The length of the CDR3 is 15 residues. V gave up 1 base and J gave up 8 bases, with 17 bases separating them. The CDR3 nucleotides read TGCAGTGCTAGAGCCGGGGCCACCTGGGGAGAAAAACTGTTTTTT. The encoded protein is CSARAGATWGEKLFF.

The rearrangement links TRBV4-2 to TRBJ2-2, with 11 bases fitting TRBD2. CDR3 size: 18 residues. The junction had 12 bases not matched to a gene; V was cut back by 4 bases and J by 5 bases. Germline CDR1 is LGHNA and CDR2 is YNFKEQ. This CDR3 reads CASSPYTSGGRVTGELFF. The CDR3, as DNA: TGTGCCAGCAGCCCGTACACTAGCGGGGGTCGGGTAACCGGGGAGCTGTTTTTT.

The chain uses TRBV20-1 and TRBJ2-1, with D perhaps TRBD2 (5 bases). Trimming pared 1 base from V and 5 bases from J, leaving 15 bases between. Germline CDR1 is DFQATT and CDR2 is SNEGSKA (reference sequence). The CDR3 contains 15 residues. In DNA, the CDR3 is TGCAGTGCTAGAGCCCCCGCGGGTTGGGACAATGAGCAGTTCTTC. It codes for CSARAPAGWDNEQFF.